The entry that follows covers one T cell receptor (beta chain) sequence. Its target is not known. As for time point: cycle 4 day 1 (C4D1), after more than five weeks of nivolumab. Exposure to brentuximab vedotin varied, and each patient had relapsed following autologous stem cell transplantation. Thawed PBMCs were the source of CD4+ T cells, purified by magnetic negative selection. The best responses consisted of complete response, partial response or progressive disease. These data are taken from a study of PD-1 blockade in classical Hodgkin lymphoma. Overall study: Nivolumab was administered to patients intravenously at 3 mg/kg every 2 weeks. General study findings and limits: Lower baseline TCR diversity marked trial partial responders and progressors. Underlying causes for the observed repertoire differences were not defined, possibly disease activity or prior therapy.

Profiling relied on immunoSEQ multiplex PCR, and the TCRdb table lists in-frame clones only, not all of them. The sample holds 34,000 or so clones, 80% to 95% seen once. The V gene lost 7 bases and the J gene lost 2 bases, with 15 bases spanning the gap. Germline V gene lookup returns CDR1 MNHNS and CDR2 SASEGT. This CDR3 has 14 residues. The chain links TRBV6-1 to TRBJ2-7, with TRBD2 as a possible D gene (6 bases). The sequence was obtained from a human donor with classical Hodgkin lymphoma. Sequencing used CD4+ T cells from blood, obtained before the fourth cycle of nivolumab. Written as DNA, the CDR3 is TGTGCCAGCAAGGGACCGGCGGGAACCTACGAGCAGTACTTC. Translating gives CASKGPAGTYEQYF.